The clone carrying this T cell receptor beta chain was observed a handful of times. Antigen: not known. Gene names follow the mouse nomenclature. The sequenced fragment ends 4 residues before the CDR3 boundary, so the rest is inferred from the germline J gene. These data are taken from a study of CD8+ T cells in alopecia areata. Study context: Female C3H/HeJ recipients aged roughly 7-10 weeks got skin from C3H/HeJ graft donors aged roughly 6-12 months that had spontaneous alopecia. The study's findings and limits: TCR sharing was clearer in mice than between patients, perhaps partly owing to patient HLA diversity. Scalp repertoires also include resident alphabeta T cells from normal skin. Normal scalp showed lower clonality than lesional scalp, especially alopecia totalis/universalis.

Germline V lookup: CDR1 NSQYPW, CDR2 LRSPGD (reference sequence). CDR3 size: 15 residues. V dropped 1 base and J dropped 4 bases, with 13 bases sitting between them. Reverse transcription of extracted RNA yielded cDNA, which provided the sequencing template. Clones were sequenced by immunoSEQ multiplex PCR, and TCRdb holds only the in-frame ones, with some missing. The repertoire yields roughly 110,000 clones, none seen only once; the top ten contain around 19%. The chain links TRBV1 to TRBJ1-1; a possible D gene is TRBD1 (6 bases). The source of this sequence is a C3H/HeJ mouse with alopecia areata. The mice in this strain carry MHC haplotype H2-k. Sequencing input: lesional skin. The CDR3: CTCSAGQGLATEVFF. CDR3 DNA (partial): TGCACCTGCAGTGCAGGGCAGGGGTTGGCCACA.